The 10 T cell receptor beta chains in this list originate from one sample, sequenced in a study of T cell repertoires in ileal Crohn's disease (dated by TCRdb to about 2019). The time point label on this specimen signifies: neoterminal ileum biopsy at postoperative endoscopy, about 6 months after surgery. Receptor libraries were prepared by the immunoSEQ multiplex PCR assay. The source is immuneACCESS, and TCRdb retained only in-frame sequences with V and J called. Part of the clones is not carried over; for the studies checked, unresolved V genes explain less than half of this, and the remainder is unexplained. Counted in this sample were approximately 12,000 clones; 67% of them appeared once. Roughly 8.6% of the sample is taken by the ten largest. The specimen was ileal tissue. Source of these receptors: an adult with Crohn's disease.

This chain uses TRBV6-1 with TRBJ2-7; 8 bases map to TRBD1. The V and J ends lost 2 bases and 1 base, in that order; junction bases with no gene match: 4. This CDR3 region has 15 residues. CDR1 MNHNS and CDR2 SASEGT come from the germline V gene. CDR3 sequence reads: CASSELGDRSYEQYF. For the CDR3, the DNA is TGTGCCAGCAGTGAACTGGGGGACAGGTCCTACGAGCAGTACTTC.

The J gene is TRBJ2-2, the V gene TRBV6-5; 7 bases align to TRBD1. The J segment lost 7 bases and the V segment lost 5 bases, leaving 10 bases of the junction unmatched. CDR3 size: 15 residues. From germline, CDR1 is MNHEY and CDR2 SVGAGI. The CDR3 region is CASSPGTAVVGELFF. The CDR3 DNA is TGTGCCAGCAGTCCCGGGACAGCAGTCGTCGGGGAGCTGTTTTTT.

This chain connects TRBV7-3 to TRBJ2-2; unclear D gene. From germline, CDR1 is SGHTA and CDR2 FQGTGA. V lost 5 bases to trimming and J lost 7 bases, with 17 bases between them. The CDR3 has 15 residues. This CDR3 reads CASSPGPQVNGELFF. The CDR3 region has the DNA TGTGCCAGCAGCCCGGGCCCCCAAGTAAACGGGGAGCTGTTTTTT.

The chain joins TRBV7-2 to TRBJ1-1, with a weak D call TRBD1 (5 bases). Per germline, CDR1 SGHTA and CDR2 FQGNSA. CDR3 length equals 14 residues. V lost 5 bases and J 5 bases, leaving 15 bases between the germline ends. This CDR3 is CASSLQGGPTEAFF. The CDR3 DNA follows: TGTGCCAGCAGCCTCCAGGGCGGCCCAACTGAAGCTTTCTTT.

V gene TRBV7-2 combines with J gene TRBJ1-6; D not resolved. The CDR3 is made up of 14 amino acids. From germline, CDR1 is SGHTA and CDR2 FQGNSA. Trimming took 5 bases from V and 0 from J, leaving 5 bases between them. In nucleotides, the CDR3 is TGTGCCAGCAGCAAACACTCCTATAATTCACCCCTCCACTTT. This gives the protein CASSKHSYNSPLHF.

This clone was observed once. This chain joins TRBV27 and TRBJ2-2, with D unresolved. The V gene lost 7 bases and the J gene lost 2 bases, with 8 bases spanning the gap. Germline V gives CDR1 MNHEY, CDR2 SMNVEV (reference sequence). The CDR3 totals 13 residues. The chain's CDR3 is CASIGPNTGELFF. Here the CDR3 DNA reads TGTGCCAGCATAGGACCCAACACCGGGGAGCTGTTTTTT.

J is TRBJ2-2 and V is TRBV19, with D hard to call. This CDR3 is built from 14 residues. The germline V gene encodes CDR1 LNHDA and CDR2 SQIVND (reference sequence). V lost 3 bases, J lost 9 bases, and 14 bases lay in between. The CDR3 protein is CASSIPYSPRELFF. The DNA of the CDR3 is TGTGCCAGTAGTATCCCTTACTCACCCCGGGAGCTGTTTTTT.

The chain recombines TRBV19 with TRBJ1-3; D not certain. This CDR3 region has 14 residues. The ends were cut back, 2 bases at V and 0 bases at J, with 5 bases in the middle. Germline V gene sequence: CDR1 LNHDA, CDR2 SQIVND (reference sequence). In DNA, the CDR3 is TGTGCCAGTAGTATATCTGCCTCTGGAAACACCATATATTTT. This gives the protein CASSISASGNTIYF.

By frequency in the sample, this clone is medium-sized. CDR3 sequence: CASREGFLSNQPQHF. For the CDR3, the DNA is TGCGCCAGCAGGGAAGGGTTTCTTAGCAATCAGCCCCAGCATTTT. The chain uses TRBV5-1 and TRBJ1-5; no reliable D call. V was cut by 5 bases and J by 0 bases, with 12 bases left in between. The CDR3 is 15 amino acids. Germline CDR1 is SGHRS and CDR2 is YFSETQ.

This chain links TRBV7-8 with TRBJ2-5; D is possibly TRBD1 or TRBD2 (7 bases each). The V end lost 7 bases, the J end lost 3 bases, and 15 bases lay between the germline ends. The CDR3 has 14 residues. Germline CDR1 and CDR2: SGHVS and FQNEAQ. The CDR3 sequence: CASNSQGGEETQYF. In nucleotides, the CDR3 is TGTGCCAGCAACTCTCAGGGGGGGGAAGAGACCCAGTACTTC.